Listed below are T cell receptor beta chains from one sample, sequenced in a study of prognosis after radiotherapy for stage I lung cancer. TCRdb processed the multiplex PCR reads anew with MiXCR; each CDR3 protein has one entry. The sample lists tens of thousands of distinct CDR3 sequences, around 27% occurring once. Specimen: PBMCs, collected before or after stereotactic body radiation therapy (not recorded which). The receptors here all came from a donor aged 50 or older with non-small cell lung cancer. Each CDR3 is given with its conserved first and last residue. The D gene is left open where the match is weak. Expanded clones get a size class; other rows say once, few or many, or leave the size out.

D | J | V | size | CDR3 | DNA
- | TRBJ2-3 | TRBV11-2 | many | CASSTSGQSTDTQYF | TGTGCCAGCAGCACCAGTGGTCAAAGCACAGATACGCAGTATTTT
- | TRBJ1-1 | TRBV29-1 | - | CSVALPGNTEAFF | TGCAGCGTTGCGTTACCCGGAAACACTGAAGCTTTCTTT
TRBD1 | TRBJ1-5 | TRBV5-4 | many | CASSLGQGQPQHF | TGTGCCAGCAGCTTGGGACAGGGCCAGCCCCAGCATTTT
TRBD1 | TRBJ2-1 | TRBV12-3/TRBV12-4 | many | CASSPRQGFHYNEQFF | TGTGCCAGCAGCCCTCGACAGGGTTTCCACTACAATGAGCAGTTCTTC
- | TRBJ1-1 | TRBV28 | - | CASSPTGGKNTEAFF | TGTGCCAGCAGTCCCACGGGGGGCAAGAACACTGAAGCTTTCTTT
TRBD1 | TRBJ1-6 | TRBV5-6 | - | CASSSPGQPNSPIHF | TGTGCCAGCAGCTCGCCGGGACAGCCTAATTCACCCATACACTTT
TRBD2 | TRBJ2-2 | TRBV11-2 | many | CASRHLEGLAGFTGELFF | TGTGCCAGCAGGCATCTCGAAGGGCTAGCGGGGTTCACCGGGGAGCTGTTTTTT
- | TRBJ2-7 | TRBV7-2 | many | CASSLAAQAYEQYF | TGTGCCAGCAGCTTAGCAGCCCAAGCCTACGAGCAGTACTTC
- | TRBJ1-2 | TRBV10-3 | many | CAIGGETNYGYTF | TGTGCCATCGGAGGGGAGACTAACTATGGCTACACCTTC
- | TRBJ2-1 | TRBV3-1 | many | CASAPGRNYNEQFF | TGTGCCAGCGCTCCGGGACGGAACTACAATGAGCAGTTCTTC
- | TRBJ1-1 | TRBV6-1 | - | CASSVVPSAFF | TGTGCAAGCAGTGTGGTCCCGAGTGCTTTCTTT
- | TRBJ2-7 | TRBV14 | - | CVSIQLGGQRDYEQYF | TGTGTCAGCATCCAGCTCGGGGGACAGCGGGACTACGAGCAGTACTTC
- | TRBJ1-2 | TRBV6-5 | - | CSSSFTGTPYYGYTF | TGTTCCAGCAGTTTCACCGGGACGCCTTACTATGGCTACACCTTC
TRBD1 | TRBJ1-5 | TRBV28 | - | CASRTDRTGGDYQPKHF | TGTGCCAGCAGAACCGACCGGACAGGGGGGGACTATCAGCCCAAGCATTTT
TRBD1 | TRBJ2-5 | TRBV12-3/TRBV12-4 | many | CASRGTGGRKTQYF | TGTGCCAGCAGGGGGACAGGGGGCAGGAAGACCCAGTACTTC
TRBD2 | TRBJ2-2 | TRBV27 | - | CASSQGLVKSDTAELFF | TGTGCCAGCAGCCAGGGACTAGTGAAATCGGACACCGCGGAGCTGTTTTTT
- | TRBJ2-3 | TRBV6-2/TRBV6-3 | many | CASSYSGPNTQYF | TGTGCCAGCAGTTACTCTGGTCCAAATACGCAGTATTTT
TRBD1 | TRBJ1-2 | TRBV7-9 | many | CASSSGDRVHGYTF | TGTGCCAGCAGCTCGGGGGACAGGGTCCATGGCTACACCTTC
- | TRBJ1-5 | TRBV6-4 | many | CASAPSPWEGKPQHF | TGTGCCAGCGCACCGTCCCCCTGGGAGGGAAAGCCCCAGCATTTT
TRBD1 | TRBJ2-7 | TRBV10-3 | many | CAISEQGLDEQYF | TGTGCCATCAGTGAACAGGGGCTGGACGAGCAGTACTTC
- | TRBJ2-3 | TRBV7-9 | many | CASSFWRDTDTQYF | TGTGCCAGCAGCTTCTGGCGGGACACAGATACGCAGTATTTT
- | TRBJ2-2 | TRBV6-5 | - | CASSWTTGGELFF | TGTGCCAGCAGTTGGACCACAGGTGGGGAGCTGTTTTTT
- | TRBJ2-2 | TRBV15 | many | CATSRATGGTGELFF | TGTGCCACCAGCAGAGCAACAGGCGGAACCGGGGAGCTGTTTTTT
TRBD1 | TRBJ2-1 | TRBV6-2/TRBV6-3 | many | CASRPPGQGTEQFF | TGTGCCAGCAGACCCCCGGGACAGGGAACTGAGCAGTTCTTC
- | TRBJ1-5 | TRBV28 | many | CASSFQFDQPQHF | TGTGCCAGCAGTTTCCAGTTCGATCAGCCCCAGCATTTT
- | TRBJ1-4 | TRBV28 | many | CASSLVRSTNEKLFF | TGTGCCAGCAGTTTAGTACGGTCAACTAATGAAAAACTGTTTTTT
- | TRBJ1-5 | TRBV29-1 | many | CSIKDSNQPQHF | TGCAGCATTAAGGACAGCAATCAGCCCCAGCATTTT